A selection of T cell receptor beta chains follows, all from one sample in a study of shared clonotypes between healthy human individuals. Generated by immunoSEQ multiplex PCR, the TCRdb table keeps only in-frame clones and is missing some. The table has a few million clones, approximately 94% seen once. Input material: naive CD4+ T cells sorted from blood. These receptor sequences come from a man younger than 35 in good health. CDR3s include the opening cysteine and the closing phenylalanine or tryptophan. D genes are given only for firm matches. For some rows the clone size is stated as once, few or many, or as a class when expanded; others skip it.

>TRBJ2-7|NA|TRBV7-2|NA
CASSLGTLLSPQYF
TGTGCCAGCAGCTTAGGTACTCTCCTAAGCCCCCAGTACTTC
>TRBJ2-3|NA|TRBV4-2|TRBD2
CASSQEASGATDTQYF
TGTGCCAGCAGCCAAGAGGCTAGCGGGGCTACAGATACGCAGTATTTT
>TRBJ2-1|NA|TRBV7-8|NA
CASSWASESHEQFF
TGTGCCAGCAGCTGGGCTAGCGAGAGCCATGAGCAGTTCTTC
>TRBJ2-1|NA|TRBV5-1|TRBD1
CASSLGQGTNEQFF
TGCGCCAGCAGCTTGGGACAGGGGACGAATGAGCAGTTCTTC
>TRBJ2-1|NA|TRBV14|TRBD1
CASSQVRGNYNEQFF
TGTGCCAGCAGCCAAGTCAGGGGGAACTACAATGAGCAGTTCTTC
>TRBJ1-1|NA|TRBV11-2|NA
CASSLVVGVSSEAFF
TGTGCCAGCAGCTTAGTTGTCGGGGTATCGAGTGAAGCTTTCTTT
>TRBJ1-5|NA|TRBV7-2|NA
CASSLRSGLYSNQPQHF
TGTGCCAGCAGCTTAAGGTCAGGACTTTATAGCAATCAGCCCCAGCATTTT
>TRBJ2-7|NA|TRBV6-1|TRBD1
CASSEAVTGGYEQYF
TGTGCCAGCAGTGAAGCAGTGACAGGGGGCTACGAGCAGTACTTC
>TRBJ2-6|NA|TRBV6-4|NA
CASSPQGISGANVLTF
TGTGCCAGCAGTCCACAAGGAATCTCTGGGGCCAACGTCCTGACTTTC
>TRBJ2-3|NA|TRBV25-1|NA
CASSESEDRLQYF
TGTGCCAGCAGTGAATCCGAGGACAGACTGCAGTATTTT
>TRBJ1-4|NA|TRBV28|NA
CASSFGLRTNEKLFF
TGTGCCAGCAGTTTTGGGTTGCGAACTAATGAAAAACTGTTTTTT
>TRBJ1-6|NA|TRBV5-1|NA
CASSLEGGNSPLHF
TGCGCCAGCAGCTTGGAGGGAGGGAATTCACCCCTCCACTTT
>TRBJ2-1|NA|TRBV14|TRBD1
CASSPRDRTAYNEQFF
TGTGCCAGCAGCCCCCGGGACAGGACCGCCTACAATGAGCAGTTCTTC
>TRBJ2-3|NA|TRBV18|TRBD1
CASSQNTGADTQYF
TGTGCCAGCTCACAAAACACAGGGGCAGATACGCAGTATTTT
>TRBJ2-7|NA|TRBV28|TRBD2
CASSSLSGSSYEQYF
TGTGCCAGCAGTTCCCTAAGCGGGAGCTCCTACGAGCAGTACTTC
>TRBJ1-5|once|TRBV5-5|NA
CASGQETHNQPQHF
TGTGCCAGCGGGCAGGAGACTCATAATCAGCCCCAGCATTTT
>TRBJ2-5|NA|TRBV15|NA
CATSRVGETQYF
TGTGCCACCAGCAGAGTAGGAGAGACCCAGTACTTC
>TRBJ1-3|NA|TRBV2|NA
CASKQETGTGNTIYF
TGTGCCAGCAAACAGGAAACAGGGACTGGAAACACCATATATTTT
>TRBJ2-5|NA|TRBV14|TRBD2
CASSQRLAGETQYF
TGTGCCAGCAGCCAAAGACTAGCGGGGGAGACCCAGTACTTC
>TRBJ2-1|NA|TRBV27|TRBD2
CASSPLGKGGLAGVEGEQFF
TGTGCCAGCAGTCCCCTCGGTAAAGGGGGTCTAGCGGGAGTCGAGGGTGAGCAGTTCTTC
>TRBJ2-2|once|TRBV10-3|TRBD1
CAISVSPQGANTGELFF
TGTGCCATCAGTGTCTCCCCCCAGGGGGCGAACACCGGGGAGCTGTTTTTT
>TRBJ2-7|NA|TRBV19|NA
CASSDSTLIYEQYF
TGTGCCAGTTCCGACAGCACCCTAATCTACGAGCAGTACTTC
>TRBJ1-2|NA|TRBV7-3|NA
CASSPNGEYGYTF
TGTGCCAGCAGCCCGAACGGGGAATATGGCTACACCTTC
>TRBJ2-1|NA|TRBV7-9|TRBD2
CASRLGLAGSSYNEQFF
TGTGCCAGCAGGTTGGGACTAGCGGGGAGCTCCTACAATGAGCAGTTCTTC
>TRBJ1-2|once|TRBV30|TRBD1
CAIAGDRGRNYGYTF
TGTGCGATAGCGGGGGACAGGGGAAGGAACTATGGCTACACCTTC
>TRBJ2-7|NA|TRBV18|NA
CASSPVRGVSDEQYF
TGTGCCAGCTCACCAGTTAGGGGCGTTTCAGACGAGCAGTACTTC
>TRBJ1-2|NA|TRBV2|NA
CASRSEYQRTF
TGTGCCAGCAGGTCGGAATATCAGAGGACCTTC
>TRBJ1-1|NA|TRBV5-1|NA
CASSSGATNTEAFF
TGCGCCAGCAGCTCAGGGGCTACGAACACTGAAGCTTTCTTT